These 8 T cell receptor beta chains share one sample of origin, sequenced in a study of OX40 agonist ivuxolimab in advanced cancers. Here immunoSEQ multiplex PCR was the method, and the copy in TCRdb shows in-frame clones only, minus some. The data contain some 100,000 clones, 90% of them seen just once; the ten biggest clones take up under 0.4%. The sample was CD4+ or CD8+ T cells sorted from blood, taken in a trial of the OX40 agonist ivuxolimab. The source is an adult with an advanced solid tumor such as melanoma, head and neck, liver or kidney cancer.

This sequence joins TRBV11-2 and TRBJ2-7; TRBD2 agrees at 9 bases. Trimming took 0 bases from V and 4 from J; bases not matched to a gene: 7. Germline V gene lookup returns CDR1 SGHAT and CDR2 FQNNGV. The CDR3 length is 16 residues. The chain's CDR3 is CASSLEYGGRGYEQYF. Written as DNA, the CDR3 is TGTGCCAGCAGCTTAGAGTATGGCGGGAGGGGGTACGAGCAGTACTTC.

V and J are TRBV6-1 and TRBJ1-2, with D possibly being TRBD1 (5 bases). V was trimmed by 3 bases and J by 4 bases, leaving 18 bases between them. The CDR3 covers 16 residues. CDR1 is MNHNS, CDR2 SASEGT, per germline. In DNA, the CDR3 is TGTGCCAGCAGTGACGGAAGCAGGGATGGATCCTATGGCTACACCTTC. This gives the protein CASSDGSRDGSYGYTF.

The table lists this clone with a few counts. The rearrangement uses TRBV6-5 and TRBJ1-5; possible D gene TRBD1, 6 bases. This CDR3 spans 13 amino acids. Germline CDR1 and CDR2: MNHEY and SVGAGI. V gave up 6 bases and J gave up 1 base, with 7 bases separating them. CDR3 loop: CASRTGSNQPQHF. The CDR3 region has the DNA TGTGCCAGCAGAACAGGGAGCAATCAGCCCCAGCATTTT.

This CDR3 is CASSWTVQETQYF. The CDR3 DNA follows: TGTGCCAGCAGTTGGACAGTCCAAGAGACCCAGTACTTC. V gene TRBV6-6 combines with J gene TRBJ2-5, with D possibly matching TRBD1 (6 bases). CDR1 and CDR2 (germline): MNHNY, SVGAGI (reference sequence). Trimming took off 4 bases at V and 1 base at J, with 7 bases between the two ends. CDR3 size: 13 residues.

The rearrangement uses TRBV5-8 and TRBJ2-3; the match to TRBD2 covers 8 bases. This CDR3 is 15 amino acids long. The V and J ends lost 7 bases and 5 bases, in that order; junction bases with no gene match: 12. The germline V gene has CDR1 SGHTS and CDR2 YDEGEE. Here the CDR3 reads CASGSMAGGKDTQYF. As DNA, the CDR3 is TGTGCCAGCGGTAGTATGGCGGGAGGTAAAGATACGCAGTATTTT.

This sequence joins TRBV28 and TRBJ2-5; a weak D match, TRBD2 (5 bases). The ends were cut back, 8 bases at V and 6 bases at J, with 16 bases in the middle. Germline V gene lookup returns CDR1 MDHEN and CDR2 SYDVKM. This CDR3 has 13 residues. The CDR3 coding sequence is TGTGCCAGCTCCCCCCCACTAGTTCAGACCCAGTACTTC. Translated: CASSPPLVQTQYF.

V usage is TRBV7-2 and J usage is TRBJ2-1; TRBD2 matches at 13 bases. The CDR3 is 16 residues long. With V trimmed by 5 bases and J by 0 bases, 1 base remained unmatched. Germline V gene data show CDR1 as SGHTA and CDR2 as FQGNSA. In nucleotides, the CDR3 is TGTGCCAGCAGCCGGACTAGCGGGAGCTCCTACAATGAGCAGTTCTTC. Encoded protein: CASSRTSGSSYNEQFF.

The CDR3 sequence: CASSELTSYGYTF. The CDR3 DNA reads as TGTGCCAGCAGTGAACTGACAAGCTATGGCTACACCTTC. The chain is built from TRBV6-1 and TRBJ1-2; no definite D call. This CDR3 spans 13 amino acids. Trimming removed 2 bases from V and 4 bases from J, with 8 bases in between. Germline CDR1 reads MNHNS; CDR2 reads SASEGT.